This T cell receptor (beta chain) was identified during a study of T cells after yellow fever vaccination (dated by TCRdb to about 2019). In the study overall: Libraries from fractions with low cell numbers were prepared with the SMART-Seq v4 Ultra Low Input RNA kit. To follow T-cell clones before and after primary and booster YFV17D yellow fever vaccination, bulk TCR alpha and beta repertoires were sequenced over time. The cohort comprised two healthy male donors, one aged 18 to 29 and one aged 30 to 39 years. Blood was drawn at multiple timepoints before and after primary and secondary immunization, with bulk PBMC replicates and cell subsets isolated.

These reads were obtained on an Illumina NovaSeq 6000. TCR cDNA was synthesized by 5'RACE template switching, which introduced a universal primer site and unique molecular identifiers. Priming of cDNA synthesis was performed from both the TCR alpha and TCR beta constant segments. Library amplification used two PCR steps, and the second PCR step added sample barcodes and sequencing adapters. Sequencing of the libraries was done on either Illumina HiSeq 2500 (2x100 bp) or NovaSeq (2x150 bp). The source study handled its data this way. Demultiplexing of reads and collapsing into UMI consensus sequences were performed with MIGEC, and V(D)J alignment was carried out with MiXCR. Using edgeR on replicate PBMC samples, clonotypes were called vaccine-responding if FDR was below 0.01 and the log2 fold change was above 5 up to day 15. CD4 or CD8 identity was assigned to each bulk clonotype according to whether the clonotype was present at higher abundance in the sequenced CD4 repertoire or the sequenced CD8 repertoire. TCRdb reanalyzed the raw reads on its own, using fastp at Q25 for trimming and MiXCR for clone calling, and kept in-frame beta chains. Each entry is one CDR3 protein sequence, shown with its most common DNA and genes. TCRdb's processing, not the authors' own work, is the source of the V and J calls. Within this sample are about 320,000 distinct CDR3 sequences, with 9.5% to 15% of them counted one time only. About 3% of the sample comes from the top ten.

Broader findings and caveats from the paper: Computational filtering was required because FACS-sorted repertoires could contain abundant contaminating clonotypes from the bulk population. A small fraction of clonotypes showed up in both the CD4 and CD8 compartments, probably as a result of convergent recombination. Most clones expanded after primary vaccination were re-detected after the booster (almost 98% of CD4 and roughly 87% of CD8), suggesting broad memory maintenance. Because the study included only a couple of donors, the extent to which the findings can be generalized is limited. Compared with the primary T-cell response, the secondary T-cell response was faster but weaker, reaching its peak on day 5 rather than on day 15.

The sample's treatment or condition label is to be understood as: live attenuated yellow fever vaccine strain. A standard Ficoll-Paque protocol was used to isolate PBMCs from peripheral blood. Dynabeads CD4 and CD8 positive selection kits were used to isolate CD4 and CD8 T-cell fractions. TriZol was used to extract RNA from bulk PBMCs, from CD4 and CD8 fractions, and from dextramer-positive and dextramer-negative fractions. CDR1 and CDR2, looked up from the germline V gene (reference sequence), are SGHKS and YYEKEE. The CDR3 spans 15 residues, from the cysteine through the phenylalanine. The entry retains the CDR3 DNA only, 45 bases that are in frame from base 1. A distance of 21 bases separates the germline ends of V and J, which lose 4 bases and 8 bases respectively. With regard to this clonotype: The specificity of this receptor is unknown. No base quality information exists; no much larger clone differs at one position.

This TCR came from a man aged 18 to 29 who received the YFV17D yellow fever vaccine. The rearrangement joined TRBV5-5 to TRBJ1-2; possibly the D gene is TRBD1, per 6 matching bases. Here the sequenced sample was CD4+ T cells sorted from PBMCs, taken 15 days after the yellow fever booster vaccination. For the CDR3, the sequence is CASSPSAGTLGGYTF. In nucleotides, the sequence is TGTGCCAGCAGCCCGTCCGCCGGGACATTAGGCGGCTACACCTTC.